The 23 T cell receptor beta chains in this list originate from one sample, sequenced in a study of response to subunit inactivated influenza vaccine. TCRdb fed the RT-PCR reads into MiXCR, producing one record per CDR3 protein. The sample holds hundreds of thousands of distinct CDR3 sequences; roughly 23% are singletons and the top ten take around 2%. The source was CD4+ T cells sorted from PBMCs, collected less than 6 days after vaccination. All receptors derive from a man in his forties or fifties who received an inactivated influenza vaccine.

The chain uses TRBV9 and TRBJ2-7, with a tentative D call TRBD1 (5 bases). The length of the CDR3 is 13 residues. Trimming removed 0 bases from V and 5 bases from J, with 9 bases in between. CDR1 SGDLS and CDR2 YYNGEE come from the germline V gene. In DNA, the CDR3 is TGTGCCAGCAGCGTAGGACAGAGCCACGAGCAGTACTTC. It encodes CASSVGQSHEQYF.

Only a few counts were recorded for this clonotype. The chain links TRBV19 to TRBJ2-1, with 10 bases fitting TRBD2. There are 16 residues in the CDR3. V trimming: 6 bases; J trimming: 8 bases; junction bases outside the gene matches: 13. Germline V gene sequence: CDR1 LNHDA, CDR2 SQIVND (reference sequence). The CDR3 region has the DNA TGTGCCAGTAGAGGACGGTTAGCGGGAGGTTTCGATGAGCAGTTCTTC. This gives the protein CASRGRLAGGFDEQFF.

This CDR3 is CASSETVEGAFF. CDR3 DNA: TGTGCCAGCAGTGAAACTGTTGAGGGGGCTTTCTTT. J is TRBJ1-1 and V is TRBV6-1, with D tentatively TRBD1 (5 bases). This CDR3 has 12 amino acids. V was cut by 2 bases and J by 11 bases, with 12 bases left in between. Per germline, CDR1 MNHNS and CDR2 SASEGT.

The genes are TRBV20-1 and TRBJ2-1; TRBD2 matches 9 bases. Germline V gene lookup returns CDR1 DFQATT and CDR2 SNEGSKA (reference sequence). The CDR3 covers 14 residues. With 6 bases clipped from V and 2 bases from J, the junction kept 5 bases outside the gene matches. CDR3 region: CSAVKRGAYNEQFF. CDR3 nucleotide sequence: TGCAGTGCAGTTAAGCGGGGGGCCTACAATGAGCAGTTCTTC.

This rearrangement joins TRBV11-3 to TRBJ1-1, with 8 nucleotides matching TRBD1. The CDR3 extends over 14 amino acids. Looked up from germline, CDR1 is SGHNT and CDR2 is YENEEA. J lost 4 bases, V lost 4 bases, and 5 bases had no gene match. CDR3 sequence: CASSSGQGITEAFF. CDR3 DNA: TGTGCCAGCAGCTCCGGACAGGGAATCACTGAAGCTTTCTTT.

This clonotype has just one count. The chain has TRBV6-2 or TRBV6-3 and TRBJ2-3; D could derive from TRBD1 or TRBD2 (6 bases each). The CDR3 extends over 16 amino acids. V dropped 6 bases and J dropped 0 bases, with 16 bases sitting between them. The germline V gene has CDR1 MNHEY and CDR2 SVGEGT. Here the CDR3 DNA reads TGTGCCAGCAGGACAAAAACGGGGGCTAGCACAGATACGCAGTATTTT. This translates into CASRTKTGASTDTQYF.

The chain combines TRBV5-1 with TRBJ2-5; TRBD2 agrees at 9 bases. This CDR3 has 15 residues. Germline V gives CDR1 SGHRS, CDR2 YFSETQ. With 4 bases clipped from V and 4 bases from J, the junction kept 8 bases outside the gene matches. CDR3 DNA sequence: TGCGCCAGCAGCGTCTCCGGGACTAGCAGAGAGACCCAGTACTTC. It is translated as CASSVSGTSRETQYF.

This clonotype was detected only a few times. This rearrangement joins TRBV4-3 to TRBJ2-1; D possibly uses TRBD1 or TRBD2 (5 bases each). CDR3 length: 17 amino acids. V was cut by 0 bases and J by 3 bases, with 15 bases left in between. Germline CDR1 reads LGHNA; CDR2 reads YSLEER. The DNA of the CDR3 is TGCGCCAGCAGCCAAGAGCGGCTGGGGACCTTCTACAATGAGCAGTTCTTC. It codes for CASSQERLGTFYNEQFF.

This clonotype was counted ten times or more. This chain uses TRBV12-3 or TRBV12-4 with TRBJ2-1; TRBD2 aligns across 10 bases. The CDR3 has 15 amino acids. After removal of 7 bases from V and 5 bases from J, the junction contained 8 bases not matched to a gene. The CDR3 here is CASTLLAGLHNEQFF. The CDR3 DNA sequence: TGTGCCAGCACCTTACTAGCGGGACTTCACAATGAGCAGTTCTTC.

The CDR3: CASTIAGENYNEQFF. The CDR3 region has the DNA TGTGCCAGCACCATAGCGGGGGAGAACTACAATGAGCAGTTCTTC. This rearrangement joins TRBV5-5 to TRBJ2-1; 9 bases are shared with TRBD2. The CDR3 consists of 15 residues. Looked up from germline, CDR1 is SGHKS and CDR2 is YYEKEE (reference sequence). The V gene end was trimmed by 6 bases and the J gene end by 3 bases; junction bases not matched to a gene: 7.

This clonotype was counted between two and nine times. The V and J genes are TRBV7-2 and TRBJ2-1; unclear D gene. The V end lost 3 bases, the J end lost 0 bases, and 12 bases lay between the germline ends. CDR1 is SGHTA and CDR2 is FQGNSA in the germline V gene. The CDR3 loop spans 16 amino acids. The CDR3 here is CASSLHSGSSYNEQFF. DNA for the CDR3: TGTGCCAGCAGCTTGCACTCGGGTTCCTCCTACAATGAGCAGTTCTTC.

The J gene is TRBJ2-2, the V gene TRBV12-3 or TRBV12-4; 8 nucleotides match TRBD2. Germline trimming cut 7 bases from V and 1 base from J; bases unmatched to any gene: 5. This CDR3 has 15 amino acids. The DNA of the CDR3 is TGTGCCAGCAACCCCGCGGGGGGGAACACCGGGGAGCTGTTTTTT. This translates into CASNPAGGNTGELFF.

The V call is TRBV7-8, the J call TRBJ1-6; D gene ambiguous. V was trimmed by 1 base and J by 9 bases, leaving 10 bases between them. The germline gives CDR1 SGHVS, CDR2 FQNEAQ. The CDR3 spans 14 residues. This CDR3 is CASSLELGGSPLHF. The CDR3 bases are TGTGCCAGCAGCTTAGAACTCGGTGGTTCACCCCTCCACTTT.

The V and J genes are TRBV30 and TRBJ1-6; D gene unclear. CDR3 length: 15 residues. CDR1 is GTSNPN and CDR2 is SVGIG in the germline V gene (reference sequence). V dropped 1 base and J dropped 0 bases, with 7 bases sitting between them. Here the CDR3 DNA reads TGTGCCTGGAGTGATATGAGCTCCTATAATTCACCCCTCCACTTT. Translation: CAWSDMSSYNSPLHF.

This clonotype appeared a few times. This chain connects TRBV29-1 to TRBJ2-1; D might be TRBD2 (6 bases). Germline assignment: CDR1 SQVTM and CDR2 ANQGSEA. The germline V and J ends were trimmed by 3 bases and 9 bases, with 15 bases remaining between them. The CDR3 is made up of 13 amino acids. The CDR3 is CSVEGSLRGEQFF. CDR3 nucleotides: TGCAGCGTTGAGGGCTCCTTGCGGGGTGAGCAGTTCTTC.

V gene TRBV20-1 combines with J gene TRBJ2-1; the D gene is possibly TRBD2 (6 bases). Germline V gene lookup returns CDR1 DFQATT and CDR2 SNEGSKA (reference sequence). V was pared by 0 bases and J by 8 bases, with 20 bases between. The CDR3 has 16 residues. CDR3 in amino acids: CSAREEGLASRYEQFF. DNA of the CDR3: TGCAGTGCTAGAGAAGAGGGGCTAGCGAGTCGGTATGAGCAGTTCTTC.

The gene calls are TRBV3-1 and TRBJ2-3; maybe TRBD2 (5 bases). The CDR3 loop spans 13 amino acids. Germline values: CDR1 LGHDT, CDR2 YNNKEL (reference sequence). With 3 bases removed from V and 6 bases from J, the gap between germline ends came to 10 bases. Here the CDR3 DNA reads TGTGCCAGCAGCCAGGGAACGGGGGATACGCAGTATTTT. Its translation is CASSQGTGDTQYF.

This clonotype was seen a few times. The chain couples TRBV7-9 to TRBJ2-1, with D perhaps matching TRBD2 (5 bases). Trimming removed 8 bases from V and 12 bases from J, with 17 bases in between. Germline V gene data show CDR1 as SEHNR and CDR2 as FQNEAQ (reference sequence). The CDR3 is 12 amino acids. CDR3 DNA: TGTGCCAGCGGCCCTCAAGGAGGATGGCAGTTCTTC. This gives the protein CASGPQGGWQFF.

The chain links TRBV2 to TRBJ1-5, with D unresolved. V lost 0 bases, J lost 6 bases, and 9 bases lay in between. The CDR3 sequence is 14 residues long. Germline V gene data show CDR1 as SNHLY and CDR2 as FYNNEI. The CDR3 here is CASSEALSRQPQHF. DNA for the CDR3: TGTGCCAGCAGTGAAGCGCTTTCCCGTCAGCCCCAGCATTTT.

The chain employs TRBV12-3 or TRBV12-4 and TRBJ2-4; 7 bases match TRBD1. Germline trimming cut 5 bases from V and 6 bases from J; bases unmatched to any gene: 13. CDR3 length equals 16 residues. The CDR3: CASSAFLGGIGNIQYF. The CDR3 nucleotides read TGTGCCAGCAGTGCCTTTTTAGGGGGCATTGGAAACATTCAGTACTTC.

The rearrangement joins TRBV9 to TRBJ2-3; a weak D match, TRBD1 (5 bases). Germline loops: CDR1 SGDLS, CDR2 YYNGEE. V was pared by 0 bases and J by 1 base, with 9 bases between. The CDR3 extends over 15 amino acids. CDR3 residues: CASSVAGPRTDTQYF. CDR3 sequence (DNA): TGTGCCAGCAGCGTAGCAGGGCCTCGCACAGATACGCAGTATTTT.

The V gene is TRBV19, the J gene TRBJ2-7; 11 positions agree with TRBD2. V dropped 5 bases and J dropped 4; count of bases not matched to a gene: 10. The CDR3 runs to 16 residues. CDR1 LNHDA and CDR2 SQIVND come from the germline V gene (reference sequence). The CDR3, as DNA: TGTGCCAGTAGTCCCCGCGGGATAGCGGGAGGGTACGAGCAGTACTTC. Translated: CASSPRGIAGGYEQYF.

The CDR3, as DNA: TGTGCCAGCAGCCCCCCGGGGACGGACTCGATCACAGATACGCAGTATTTT. Its protein product is CASSPPGTDSITDTQYF. V usage is TRBV3-1 and J usage is TRBJ2-3; D might be TRBD1 or TRBD2, each matching 5 bases. The germline V and J ends were trimmed by 4 bases and 2 bases, with 19 bases remaining between them. Germline V CDR1 and CDR2: LGHDT, YNNKEL (reference sequence). The CDR3 has 17 amino acids.